These 24 T cell receptor beta chains share one sample of origin, sequenced in a study of blood T cell repertoires in COVID-19 (TCRdb year 2020). Libraries were built with the immunoSEQ multiplex PCR assay. Not all clones reach the TCRdb copy of this immuneACCESS table, which keeps in-frame sequences only. Checked studies attribute under half of the gap to unresolved V genes and leave the rest unexplained. Present in this sample are some 150,000 clones, approximately 85% of which were seen just once. The biggest ten clones account for 2% to 3% of the sample. Sequenced: peripheral blood. All receptors come from a human donor with acute or convalescent COVID-19. The donor label of this sample is uncertain.

The chain carries TRBV10-3 and TRBJ2-7; TRBD2 is a possible D gene (6 bases). V lost 2 bases and J lost 3, with 8 bases in between. Germline CDR1 is ENHRY and CDR2 is SYGVKD. The CDR3 is 13 residues long. CDR3 sequence reads: CAISERTIYEQYF. DNA for the CDR3: TGTGCCATCAGTGAGCGGACTATCTACGAGCAGTACTTC.

This clone was observed at least ten times. The genes are TRBV7-9 and TRBJ1-2; TRBD1 matches 7 bases. Germline loops: CDR1 SEHNR, CDR2 FQNEAQ (reference sequence). V shed 4 bases and J 6 bases; nucleotides not matched to a gene: 11. The CDR3 is made up of 15 amino acids. The CDR3 DNA reads TGTGCCAGCAGCTCCGCCGGGACAGACGCGAATGGCTACACCTTC. Amino acids: CASSSAGTDANGYTF.

The chain joins TRBV18 to TRBJ1-1, with D possibly matching TRBD1 (5 bases). Per germline, CDR1 KGHSH and CDR2 LQKENI. Trimming removed 0 bases from V and 6 bases from J, with 14 bases in between. The CDR3 length is 15 residues. The DNA for the CDR3 is TGTGCCAGCTCACCACCCCCAGCGGGGGTCTCTGAAGCTTTCTTT. Protein: CASSPPPAGVSEAFF. The whole variable domain, filled in from reference TRBV18 and TRBJ1-1, reads NAGVMQNPRHLVRRRGQEARLRCSPMKGHSHVYWYRQLPEEGLKFMVYLQKENIIDESGMPKERFSAEFPKEGPSILRIQQVVRGDSAAYFCASSPPPAGVSEAFFGQGTRLTVV.

This clone was counted a single time. The V call is TRBV29-1, the J call TRBJ1-2, with D possibly being TRBD1 (6 bases). Trimming removed 6 bases at V and 8 bases at J, with 22 bases between. This CDR3 comprises 14 residues. The germline V gene has CDR1 SQVTM and CDR2 ANQGSEA. CDR3 residues: CSVLPTGRESGYTF. The CDR3 DNA follows: TGCAGCGTCCTTCCTACAGGGCGCGAGAGCGGCTACACCTTC.

This chain links TRBV3-1 (or the pseudogene TRBV3-2) with TRBJ1-1; D possibly corresponds to TRBD1 (5 bases). This CDR3 has 13 residues. CDR1 is LGHDT and CDR2 is YNNKEL in the germline V gene (reference sequence). The ends were cut back, 5 bases at V and 11 bases at J, with 18 bases in the middle. CDR3 coding DNA: TGTGCCAGCAGCGACAACCAGGGTTTAACGGCTTTCTTT. Its protein is CASSDNQGLTAFF.

The chain joins TRBV6-5 to TRBJ2-4; 10 nucleotides align to TRBD2. The V segment lost 1 base and the J segment 13 bases; nucleotides outside the gene matches: 10. The CDR3 has 15 residues. Per germline, CDR1 MNHEY and CDR2 SVGAGI. The DNA for the CDR3 is TGTGCCAGCAGTTACTGGACTAGCGGAGGGGGGAGACAGTACTTC. As protein: CASSYWTSGGGRQYF.

This clone has more than one count but fewer than ten. The chain couples TRBV6-2 or TRBV6-3 to TRBJ1-5, with D perhaps TRBD1 (5 bases). CDR1 MNHEY and CDR2 SVGEGT come from the germline V gene. Trimming pared 3 bases from V and 0 bases from J, leaving 9 bases between. The length of the CDR3 is 15 residues. The DNA for the CDR3 is TGTGCCAGCAGTTATGGAGGGGCTAGCAATCAGCCCCAGCATTTT. Amino acid sequence: CASSYGGASNQPQHF.

V gene TRBV6-5 combines with J gene TRBJ2-1, with TRBD1 identical over 7 bases. The CDR3 loop spans 14 amino acids. V trimming: 6 bases; J trimming: 6 bases; junction bases outside the gene matches: 8. Germline V gene data show CDR1 as MNHEY and CDR2 as SVGAGI. CDR3 nucleotide sequence: TGTGCCAGCAGCCAGCCGTACAGGGGCAATGAGCAGTTCTTC. Translated, it gives CASSQPYRGNEQFF.

This clone was seen just once. The chain recombines TRBV20-1 with TRBJ2-5, with 7 positions matching TRBD1. Germline CDR1 reads DFQATT; CDR2 reads SNEGSKA (reference sequence). The CDR3 loop spans 11 amino acids. Trimming took 5 bases from V and 6 from J; bases not matched to a gene: 3. The CDR3 loop reads CSASQGKTQYF. The DNA for the CDR3 is TGCAGTGCTTCACAGGGGAAGACCCAGTACTTC.

V is TRBV2 and J is TRBJ1-2; 9 nucleotides match TRBD1. With V trimmed by 7 bases and J by 4 bases, 4 bases remained unmatched. This CDR3 region has 13 residues. The germline gives CDR1 SNHLY, CDR2 FYNNEI. The CDR3 loop reads CASKNRGLYGYTF. Written as DNA, the CDR3 is TGTGCCAGCAAGAACAGGGGGCTCTATGGCTACACCTTC.

This clone occurred a few times. The rearrangement links TRBV9 to TRBJ2-2; maybe TRBD2 (6 bases). The germline CDR1 and CDR2 sequences are SGDLS and YYNGEE. CDR3 length equals 16 residues. Trimming stripped 1 base from V and 1 base from J, with 11 bases between. The CDR3 spells CASSVPSGRNTGELFF. As DNA, the CDR3 is TGTGCCAGCAGCGTACCGAGCGGGCGGAACACCGGGGAGCTGTTTTTT.

This chain uses TRBV29-1 with TRBJ2-7; no firm D call. This CDR3 has 12 residues. V was trimmed by 3 bases and J by 2 bases, leaving 8 bases between them. Per germline, CDR1 SQVTM and CDR2 ANQGSEA. The CDR3 DNA reads TGCAGCGTTGACGCAGGCACCTACGAGCAGTACTTC. Its protein is CSVDAGTYEQYF.

The chain recombines TRBV6-2 or TRBV6-3 with TRBJ2-2; D is perhaps TRBD2 (6 bases). Germline V gene data show CDR1 as MNHEY and CDR2 as SVGEGT. The CDR3 runs 15 residues. Trimming left V 4 bases short and J 7 bases short, with 16 bases between. The CDR3 DNA follows: TGTGCCAGCAGTTTCACACCACGGGGGAACGGGGAGCTGTTTTTT. Translation gives CASSFTPRGNGELFF.

Only a few counts were recorded for this clone. The V gene is TRBV6-2 or TRBV6-3, the J gene TRBJ1-2, with D unclear. The V gene's germline CDR1 is MNHEY and CDR2 SVGEGT. Trimming pared 5 bases from V and 4 bases from J, leaving 14 bases between. The CDR3 sequence is 14 residues long. The CDR3 sequence: CASSLTGEIYGYTF. For the CDR3, the DNA is TGTGCCAGCAGTCTGACTGGAGAGATCTATGGCTACACCTTC.

The chain joins TRBV12-2 to TRBJ2-7; the listed D gene, TRBD2, was not tested against the DNA. TRBV12-2 is tagged as a pseudogene. CDR3 length: 15 amino acids. CDR3 loop: CASRLGGVEFAEQYF. The CDR3 bases are TGTGCAAGTCGCTTAGGAGGTGTCGAGTTTGCCGAGCAGTACTTC.

The count of this clone is one. This chain uses TRBV24-1 with TRBJ1-2, with TRBD1 matching over 9 bases. The V and J ends lost 5 bases and 5 bases, in that order; junction bases with no gene match: 5. Per germline, CDR1 KGHDR and CDR2 SFDVKD. CDR3 length equals 14 residues. The CDR3 bases are TGTGCCACCAGTGGCGAGGGACAGGGTTATGGCTACACCTTC. Its translation is CATSGEGQGYGYTF.

This chain joins TRBV5-4 and TRBJ1-1, with a tentative D call TRBD1 (5 bases). V was cut by 1 base and J by 1 base, with 11 bases left in between. CDR1 and CDR2 (germline): SGHNT, YYREEE (reference sequence). This CDR3 contains 15 residues. CDR3 sequence: CASSLRPGQNTEAFF. DNA of the CDR3: TGTGCCAGCAGCTTGAGGCCAGGACAGAACACTGAAGCTTTCTTT.

This clone was seen a single time. The chain carries TRBV5-1 and TRBJ2-2, with 12 positions matching TRBD2. Per germline, CDR1 SGHRS and CDR2 YFSETQ. This CDR3 contains 16 residues. V dropped 4 bases and J dropped 4; count of bases not matched to a gene: 5. The CDR3 spells CASSMTSGRITGELFF. In DNA, the CDR3 is TGCGCCAGCAGCATGACTAGCGGGAGAATCACCGGGGAGCTGTTTTTT.

V gene TRBV27 combines with J gene TRBJ2-7; tentatively, D is TRBD2 (5 bases). This CDR3 has 14 residues. Trimming stripped 5 bases from V and 4 bases from J, with 15 bases between. Germline V gene sequence: CDR1 MNHEY, CDR2 SMNVEV (reference sequence). The CDR3 DNA reads TGTGCCAGCAGTCCGGGAACAACGGGGTACGAGCAGTACGTC. Encoded protein: CASSPGTTGYEQYV.

The chain combines TRBV7-9 with TRBJ2-1, with TRBD1 matching over 7 bases. This CDR3 contains 14 residues. Germline V gene sequence: CDR1 SEHNR, CDR2 FQNEAQ (reference sequence). Trimming removed 5 bases from V and 2 bases from J; junction bases left unmatched: 3. CDR3 in DNA: TGTGCCAGCAGCCAAGGGACAGCCTACAATGAGCAGTTCTTC. It yields the protein CASSQGTAYNEQFF.

This clone is a singleton in its sample. The V gene is TRBV4-2, the J gene TRBJ2-1; the D gene is possibly TRBD1 (6 bases). The CDR3 is 16 residues long. Germline V CDR1 and CDR2: LGHNA, YNFKEQ. The V end was cut by 4 bases, the J end by 0 bases, with 13 bases between. The CDR3 spells CASSRPRDNSYNEQFF. The CDR3 DNA follows: TGTGCCAGCAGCCGTCCTCGGGACAACTCCTACAATGAGCAGTTCTTC.

The chain combines TRBV30 with TRBJ1-1; possibly TRBD1 for D (5 bases). Germline V lookup: CDR1 GTSNPN, CDR2 SVGIG (reference sequence). The CDR3 sequence is 13 residues long. Trimming cost V 0 bases and J 7 bases, with 12 bases left between them. DNA for the CDR3: TGTGCCTGGAGTGTACTGGGTAGGGGTGAAGCTTTCTTT. Residues: CAWSVLGRGEAFF.

The chain couples TRBV9 to TRBJ1-6; no firm D call. The CDR3 sequence is 14 residues long. Deletions cut 6 bases from V and 7 bases from J, with 14 bases between. Germline CDR1 SGDLS, CDR2 YYNGEE. The CDR3 coding sequence is TGTGCCAGCACGGGAAGAGAGGGAAATTCACCCCTCCACTTT. Translation: CASTGREGNSPLHF.

The gene calls are TRBV7-3 and TRBJ2-3, with 8 nucleotides matching TRBD1. The junction had 9 bases not matched to a gene; V was cut back by 4 bases and J by 3 bases. Germline CDR1 is SGHTA and CDR2 is FQGTGA. The CDR3 is 16 residues long. CDR3 region: CASSSGGRGLTDTQYF. The CDR3, as DNA: TGTGCCAGCAGCTCTGGGGGCAGGGGGCTTACAGATACGCAGTATTTT.